These 2 T cell receptor beta chains share one sample of origin, sequenced in a study of shared clonotypes between healthy human individuals. The data were produced by immunoSEQ multiplex PCR, yet TCRdb's version contains in-frame clones alone and is incomplete. Of about 2 million clones in the sample, approximately 94% were seen once. CD45RO-negative CD8 cells positively selected for CCR7 made up the naive population, which excluded terminally differentiated effector memory CD45RA+ cells. Sequenced sample: naive CD8+ T cells sorted from blood. These receptors all stem from a man aged 18 to 30 in good health.

The V call is TRBV6-1, the J call TRBJ1-6, with 7 bases aligning to TRBD1. The CDR3 has 15 amino acids. Germline CDR1 reads MNHNS; CDR2 reads SASEGT. V was pared by 1 base and J by 7 bases, with 4 bases of the junction left unmatched. The CDR3 spells CASSEEGQMNSPLHF. CDR3 coding DNA: TGTGCCAGCAGTGAAGAGGGACAGATGAATTCACCCCTCCACTTT.

The rearrangement links TRBV5-6 to TRBJ2-4, with 7 bases identical to TRBD1. V lost 0 bases and J lost 6; bases outside the gene matches: 0. The CDR3 loop spans 13 amino acids. Germline lookup yields CDR1 SGHDT and CDR2 YYEEEE. This CDR3 reads CASSLAGGNIQYF. The CDR3, as DNA: TGTGCCAGCAGCTTGGCAGGGGGAAACATTCAGTACTTC.